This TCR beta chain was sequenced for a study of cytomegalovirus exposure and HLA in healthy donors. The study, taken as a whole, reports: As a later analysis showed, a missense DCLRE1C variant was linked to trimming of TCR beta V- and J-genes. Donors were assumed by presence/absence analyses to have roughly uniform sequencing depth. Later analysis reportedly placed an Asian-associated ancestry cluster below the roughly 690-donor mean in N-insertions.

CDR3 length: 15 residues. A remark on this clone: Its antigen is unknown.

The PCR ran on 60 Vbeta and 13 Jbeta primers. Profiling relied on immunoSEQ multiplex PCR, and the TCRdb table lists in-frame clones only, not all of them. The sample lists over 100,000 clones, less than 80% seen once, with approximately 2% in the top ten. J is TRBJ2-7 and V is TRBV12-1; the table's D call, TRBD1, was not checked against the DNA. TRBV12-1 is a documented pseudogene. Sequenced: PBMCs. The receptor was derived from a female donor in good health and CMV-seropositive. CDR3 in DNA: TGTGCCAGCAGCTTTGCGTGTCAGGGGTGTTGCGAGCAGTACTTC. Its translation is CASSFACQGCCEQYF.